Below are 14 T cell receptor beta chains sequenced from a single sample in a study of persistence of HIV-infected CD4 T cells. Sequencing used immunoSEQ version 4 in survey mode. Here immunoSEQ multiplex PCR was the method, and the copy in TCRdb shows in-frame clones only, minus some. The table lists around 39,000 clones, roughly 90% of them singletons, with just over 1% in the top ten. This nonspecific control used anti-CD3/anti-CD28 bead stimulation of CD4+ T cells. Sorting of responding CD4+ T cells relied on upregulated CD40 ligand together with CD69. Their recognized antigens are unknown. The sequences come from CD4+ T cells sorted from PBMCs after approximately 18-hour stimulation, collected from a patient who received antiretroviral therapy. All receptors come from an adult man with HIV who was CMV-seropositive.

This chain uses TRBV5-1 with TRBJ1-1, with a weak D call TRBD1 (6 bases). The V gene lost 4 bases and the J gene lost 1 base, with 8 bases spanning the gap. The CDR3 length is 13 residues. Germline V gives CDR1 SGHRS, CDR2 YFSETQ. CDR3 nucleotide sequence: TGCGCCAGCAGCCCGGGACAGAACACTGAAGCTTTCTTT. Translation: CASSPGQNTEAFF.

The chain carries TRBV5-4 and TRBJ2-7, with D uncertain. The length of the CDR3 is 14 residues. Germline values: CDR1 SGHNT, CDR2 YYREEE (reference sequence). The V end was cut by 0 bases, the J end by 2 bases, with 9 bases between. CDR3 in DNA: TGTGCCAGCAGCTTGGAACATTCCGCCTACGAGCAGTACTTC. This encodes CASSLEHSAYEQYF.

The J gene is TRBJ2-3, the V gene TRBV19; 13 positions match TRBD2. The junction had 3 bases not matched to a gene; V was cut back by 1 base and J by 5 bases. Germline V gene data show CDR1 as LNHDA and CDR2 as SQIVND (reference sequence). This CDR3 spans 16 amino acids. The CDR3 sequence is CASSIGLAGGKDTQYF. CDR3 in DNA: TGTGCCAGTAGTATAGGACTAGCGGGGGGAAAAGATACGCAGTATTTT.

The chain recombines TRBV5-8 with TRBJ1-1; the D gene is possibly TRBD1 (5 bases). The CDR3 consists of 14 residues. Trimming pared 6 bases from V and 0 bases from J, leaving 12 bases between. Germline loops: CDR1 SGHTS, CDR2 YDEGEE. For the CDR3, the DNA is TGTGCCAGCACCTCCCAGGGTATGAACACTGAAGCTTTCTTT. This sequence encodes CASTSQGMNTEAFF.

This chain connects TRBV6-1 to TRBJ1-2; D is undetermined. This CDR3 is 16 amino acids long. The germline V gene has CDR1 MNHNS and CDR2 SASEGT. V was trimmed by 0 bases and J by 5 bases, leaving 16 bases between them. CDR3 coding DNA: TGTGCCAGCAGTGAAGCTGCCCTCGGACGGAAGTATGGCTACACCTTC. Amino acid sequence: CASSEAALGRKYGYTF.

The V gene is TRBV2, the J gene TRBJ2-3; D unresolved. This CDR3 contains 12 residues. Between the trimmed V and J ends, which lost 6 bases and 2 bases, there was a span of 6 bases. Germline CDR1 is SNHLY and CDR2 is FYNNEI. CDR3 sequence reads: CASRVYTDTQYF. DNA of the CDR3: TGTGCCAGCAGGGTCTACACAGATACGCAGTATTTT.

The chain is built from TRBV24-1 and TRBJ2-1; D not resolved. Per the germline V gene, CDR1 is KGHDR and CDR2 is SFDVKD. The CDR3 sequence is 16 residues long. Between the trimmed V and J ends, which lost 0 bases and 4 bases, there was a span of 12 bases. CDR3 DNA: TGTGCCACCAGTGATTTGCGCTCAGAGAGGTACAATGAGCAGTTCTTC. This codes for CATSDLRSERYNEQFF.

CDR3 residues: CASRPPANTEAFF. The CDR3 DNA reads as TGTGCCAGCAGGCCACCGGCCAACACTGAAGCTTTCTTT. The chain recombines TRBV6-5 with TRBJ1-1; the D is unclear. The CDR3 runs to 13 residues. From germline, CDR1 is MNHEY and CDR2 SVGAGI. V was trimmed by 6 bases and J by 2 bases, leaving 10 bases between them.

CDR3 loop: CASTQPYSGNTIYF. The CDR3 nucleotides read TGTGCCAGTACCCAACCCTACTCTGGAAACACCATATATTTT. The chain has TRBV19 and TRBJ1-3; D not certain. V lost 7 bases to trimming and J lost 0 bases, with 10 bases between them. CDR3 length: 14 amino acids. CDR1 and CDR2 (germline): LNHDA, SQIVND (reference sequence).

This clone was recorded only once. This chain uses TRBV9 with TRBJ2-3; TRBD2 matches at 10 bases. This CDR3 has 15 amino acids. J gave up 2 bases and V 4 bases, and 4 bases lay outside the gene matches. The germline CDR1 and CDR2 sequences are SGDLS and YYNGEE. The CDR3 loop is CASSPTSGDTDTQYF. In DNA, the CDR3 is TGTGCCAGCAGCCCCACTAGCGGGGACACAGATACGCAGTATTTT.

V usage is TRBV6-5 and J usage is TRBJ1-1; D not certain. Per the germline V gene, CDR1 is MNHEY and CDR2 is SVGAGI. The germline V and J ends were trimmed by 6 bases and 3 bases, with 11 bases remaining between them. The length of the CDR3 is 13 residues. CDR3: CASRPNTYTEAFF. For the CDR3, the DNA is TGTGCCAGCAGGCCTAACACTTACACTGAAGCTTTCTTT.

The chain has TRBV18 and TRBJ1-1, with TRBD1 matching over 8 bases. After removal of 3 bases from V and 1 base from J, the junction contained 4 bases not matched to a gene. CDR3 length: 15 residues. The V gene's germline CDR1 is KGHSH and CDR2 LQKENI. The CDR3 bases are TGTGCCAGCTCACCCCGGACAGGGAAGAACACTGAAGCTTTCTTT. Translating it yields CASSPRTGKNTEAFF.

This CDR3 reads CASSLMGFMSSGNTIYF. The CDR3 nucleotides are TGTGCCAGCAGTTTAATGGGCTTTATGAGCTCTGGAAACACCATATATTTT. The chain employs TRBV28 and TRBJ1-3, with D uncertain. The V gene lost 2 bases and the J gene lost 0 bases, with 14 bases spanning the gap. The CDR3 sequence is 17 residues long. Germline-derived CDR1 and CDR2 are MDHEN and SYDVKM.

This chain uses TRBV6-1 with TRBJ1-4; D ambiguous. The CDR3 extends over 16 amino acids. Looked up from germline, CDR1 is MNHNS and CDR2 is SASEGT. Trimming shortened V by 0 bases and J by 7 bases, and 15 bases separated the two germline ends. CDR3 sequence reads: CASSEALKGLGEKLFF. As DNA, the CDR3 is TGTGCCAGCAGTGAAGCGCTTAAGGGTTTGGGTGAAAAACTGTTTTTT.